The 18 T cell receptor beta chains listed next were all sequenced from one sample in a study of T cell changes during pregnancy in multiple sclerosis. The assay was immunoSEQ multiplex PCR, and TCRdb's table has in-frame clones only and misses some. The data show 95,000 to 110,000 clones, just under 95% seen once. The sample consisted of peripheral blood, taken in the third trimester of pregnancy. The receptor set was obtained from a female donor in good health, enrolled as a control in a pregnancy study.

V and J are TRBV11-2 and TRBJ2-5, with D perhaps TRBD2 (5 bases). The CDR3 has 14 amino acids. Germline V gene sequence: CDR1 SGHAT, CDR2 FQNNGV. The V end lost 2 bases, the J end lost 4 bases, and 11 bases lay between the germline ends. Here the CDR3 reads CASSLSRVGETQYF. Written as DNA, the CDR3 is TGTGCCAGCAGCTTATCGAGGGTGGGAGAGACCCAGTACTTC.

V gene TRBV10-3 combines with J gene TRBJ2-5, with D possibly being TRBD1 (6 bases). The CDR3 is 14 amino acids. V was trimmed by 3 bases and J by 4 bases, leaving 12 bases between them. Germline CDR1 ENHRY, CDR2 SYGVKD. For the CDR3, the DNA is TGTGCCATCAGTGATCAGGGGTCGAGAGAGACCCAGTACTTC. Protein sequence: CAISDQGSRETQYF.

The CDR3 DNA is TGTGCCAGCAGCTTAACAGGGGGACTTGGCGAGCAGTACTTC. Its translation: CASSLTGGLGEQYF. The V gene is TRBV13, the J gene TRBJ2-7; 8 nucleotides agree with TRBD1. The CDR3 sequence is 14 residues long. J gave up 6 bases and V 2 bases, and 6 bases lay outside the gene matches. Germline values: CDR1 PRHDT, CDR2 FYEKMQ (reference sequence).

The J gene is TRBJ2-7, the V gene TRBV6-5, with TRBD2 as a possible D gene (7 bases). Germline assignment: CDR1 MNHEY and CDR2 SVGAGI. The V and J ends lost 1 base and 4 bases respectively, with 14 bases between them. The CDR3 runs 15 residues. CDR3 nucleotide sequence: TGTGCCAGCAGTTACTTAGGAGCGGGGACATACGAGCAGTACTTC. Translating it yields CASSYLGAGTYEQYF.

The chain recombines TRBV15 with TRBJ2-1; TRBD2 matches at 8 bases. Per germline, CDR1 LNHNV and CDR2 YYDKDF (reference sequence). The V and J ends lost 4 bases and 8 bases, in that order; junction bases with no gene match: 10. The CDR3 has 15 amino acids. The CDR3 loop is CATSTKTGGPYEQFF. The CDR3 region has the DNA TGTGCCACCAGCACTAAAACGGGGGGGCCTTATGAGCAGTTCTTC.

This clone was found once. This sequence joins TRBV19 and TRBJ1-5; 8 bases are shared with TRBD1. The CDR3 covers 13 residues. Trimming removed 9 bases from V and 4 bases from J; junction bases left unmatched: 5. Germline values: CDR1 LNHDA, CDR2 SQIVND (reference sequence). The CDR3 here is CASSGTGNQPQHF. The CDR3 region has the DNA TGTGCCAGCTCCGGGACAGGAAATCAGCCCCAGCATTTT.

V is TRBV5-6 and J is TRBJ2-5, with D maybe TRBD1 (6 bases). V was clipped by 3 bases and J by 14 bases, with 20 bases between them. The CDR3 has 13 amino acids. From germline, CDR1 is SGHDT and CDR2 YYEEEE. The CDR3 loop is CASSSPGHLSGYF. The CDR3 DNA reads TGTGCCAGCAGCTCACCGGGACATTTATCGGGATACTTC.

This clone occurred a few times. The CDR3 loop is CASSLVTGESEAFF. In nucleotides, the CDR3 is TGTGCCAGCAGCTTAGTGACAGGGGAATCTGAAGCTTTCTTT. The chain uses TRBV11-3 and TRBJ1-1; TRBD1 aligns across 8 bases. V lost 1 base to trimming and J lost 6 bases; unmatched junction nucleotides: 4. CDR3 size: 14 residues. The germline CDR1 and CDR2 sequences are SGHNT and YENEEA.

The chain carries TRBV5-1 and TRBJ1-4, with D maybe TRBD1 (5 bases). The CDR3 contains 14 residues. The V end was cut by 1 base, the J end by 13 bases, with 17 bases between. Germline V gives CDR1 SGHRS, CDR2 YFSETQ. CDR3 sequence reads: CASSLSIQGGVLFF. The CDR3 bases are TGCGCCAGCAGCTTGAGTATCCAGGGCGGAGTACTGTTTTTT. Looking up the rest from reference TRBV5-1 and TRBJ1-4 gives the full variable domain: KAGVTQTPRYLIKTRGQQVTLSCSPISGHRSVSWYQQTPGQGLQFLFEYFSETQRNKGNFPGRFSGRQFSNSRSEMNVSTLELGDSALYLCASSLSIQGGVLFFGSGTQLSVL.

For the CDR3, the DNA is TGTGCCTGGTCTCCGGGACAGGGGGTATACGAGCAGTACTTC. Amino acid sequence: CAWSPGQGVYEQYF. V gene TRBV30 combines with J gene TRBJ2-7; 11 positions match TRBD1. Germline assignment: CDR1 GTSNPN and CDR2 SVGIG (reference sequence). The junction had 7 bases not matched to a gene; V was cut back by 5 bases and J by 4 bases. CDR3 size: 14 residues.

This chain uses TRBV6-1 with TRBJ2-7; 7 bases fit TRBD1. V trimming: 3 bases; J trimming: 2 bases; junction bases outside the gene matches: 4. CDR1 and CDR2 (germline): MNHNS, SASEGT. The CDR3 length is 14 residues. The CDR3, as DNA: TGTGCCAGCAGTGACAGGGGGTGGCCCTACGAGCAGTACTTC. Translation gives CASSDRGWPYEQYF.

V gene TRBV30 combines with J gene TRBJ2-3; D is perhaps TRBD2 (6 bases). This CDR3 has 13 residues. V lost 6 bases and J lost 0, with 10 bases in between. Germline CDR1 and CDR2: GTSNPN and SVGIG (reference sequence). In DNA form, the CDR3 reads TGTGCCTGCGGGGGAGTAAGCACAGATACGCAGTATTTT. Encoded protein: CACGGVSTDTQYF.

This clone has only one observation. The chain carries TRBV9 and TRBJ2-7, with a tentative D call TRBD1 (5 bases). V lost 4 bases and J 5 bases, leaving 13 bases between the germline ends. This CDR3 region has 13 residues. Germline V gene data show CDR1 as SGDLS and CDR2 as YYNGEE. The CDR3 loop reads CASSRQPGHEQYF. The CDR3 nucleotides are TGTGCCAGCAGCCGACAGCCTGGCCACGAGCAGTACTTC.

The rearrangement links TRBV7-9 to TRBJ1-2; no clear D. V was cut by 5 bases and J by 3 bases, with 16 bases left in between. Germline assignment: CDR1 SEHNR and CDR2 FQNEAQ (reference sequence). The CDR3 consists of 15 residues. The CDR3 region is CASSARGRLDYGYTF. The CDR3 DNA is TGTGCCAGCAGCGCCCGGGGAAGGTTGGACTATGGCTACACCTTC.

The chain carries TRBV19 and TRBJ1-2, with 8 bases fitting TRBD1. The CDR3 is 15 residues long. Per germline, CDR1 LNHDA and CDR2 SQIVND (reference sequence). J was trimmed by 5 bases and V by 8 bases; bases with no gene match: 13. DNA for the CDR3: TGTGCCAGTCAACTTTCGACAGGGGAGCAATATGGCTACACCTTC. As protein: CASQLSTGEQYGYTF.

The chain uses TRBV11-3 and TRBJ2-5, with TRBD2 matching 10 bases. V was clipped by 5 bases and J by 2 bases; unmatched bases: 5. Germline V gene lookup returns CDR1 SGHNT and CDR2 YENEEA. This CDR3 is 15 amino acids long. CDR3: CASSPGLAVQETQYF. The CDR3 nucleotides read TGTGCCAGCAGCCCCGGACTAGCGGTACAAGAGACCCAGTACTTC.

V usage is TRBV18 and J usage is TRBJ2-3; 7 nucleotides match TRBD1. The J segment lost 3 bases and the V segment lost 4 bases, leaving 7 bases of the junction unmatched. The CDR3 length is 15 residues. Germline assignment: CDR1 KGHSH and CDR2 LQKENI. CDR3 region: CASSLKQGSTDTQYF. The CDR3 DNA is TGTGCCAGCTCACTGAAACAGGGGTCTACAGATACGCAGTATTTT.

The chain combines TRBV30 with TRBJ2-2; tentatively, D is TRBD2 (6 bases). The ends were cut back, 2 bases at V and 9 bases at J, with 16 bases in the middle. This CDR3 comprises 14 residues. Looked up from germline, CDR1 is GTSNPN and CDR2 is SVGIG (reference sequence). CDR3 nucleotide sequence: TGTGCCTGGAGTCAGGAGGGTCTAGGACGGGAGCTGTTTTTT. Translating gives CAWSQEGLGRELFF.